The 15 T cell receptor beta chains in this list originate from one sample, sequenced in a study of shared clonotypes between healthy human individuals. Repertoires were generated with immunoSEQ multiplex PCR, while TCRdb's copy carries only in-frame clones and drops some. Of about 2.3 million clones listed, 80% to 95% were seen once; the top ten hold roughly 0.34%. Sequenced sample: naive CD4+ T cells from PBMCs. Subset defined: CD45RA+ positively selected. The receptors were gathered from a man between 18 and 35 years old in good health. Some clones in this sample may be carry-over from other donors' samples.

Here the CDR3 DNA reads TGTGCCACCAGCAGACGGGGTAGCAATCAGCCCCAGCATTTT. This translates into CATSRRGSNQPQHF. The chain recombines TRBV15 with TRBJ1-5; D remains unclear. With 2 bases removed from V and 0 bases from J, the gap between germline ends came to 5 bases. Germline V gene sequence: CDR1 LNHNV, CDR2 YYDKDF (reference sequence). The CDR3 consists of 14 residues.

CDR3 amino acids: CASSFGGTVSYEQYF. The CDR3 coding sequence is TGTGCCAGCAGTTTTGGGGGCACCGTCTCCTACGAGCAGTACTTC. The chain recombines TRBV28 with TRBJ2-7, with D possibly being TRBD1 (6 bases). CDR1 MDHEN and CDR2 SYDVKM come from the germline V gene. V was clipped by 3 bases and J by 0 bases, with 12 bases between them. The CDR3 contains 15 residues.

V gene TRBV7-9 combines with J gene TRBJ1-2; 7 nucleotides line up with TRBD1. V dropped 0 bases and J dropped 0; count of bases not matched to a gene: 10. Germline CDR1 is SEHNR and CDR2 is FQNEAQ (reference sequence). The CDR3 sequence is 18 residues long. The CDR3: CASSLARDSGSANYGYTF. DNA for the CDR3: TGTGCCAGCAGCTTAGCCCGGGACAGCGGTTCAGCTAACTATGGCTACACCTTC.

This clone was seen a single time. This sequence joins TRBV18 and TRBJ2-5; TRBD2 agrees at 8 bases. The CDR3 contains 15 residues. Germline CDR1 KGHSH, CDR2 LQKENI. The V gene end was trimmed by 3 bases and the J gene end by 5 bases; junction bases not matched to a gene: 8. CDR3 sequence (DNA): TGTGCCAGCTCACCTAGCGGGATGGTCTTGGAGACCCAGTACTTC. Protein: CASSPSGMVLETQYF. The full variable domain, its missing parts supplied by reference TRBV18 and TRBJ2-5, is NAGVMQNPRHLVRRRGQEARLRCSPMKGHSHVYWYRQLPEEGLKFMVYLQKENIIDESGMPKERFSAEFPKEGPSILRIQQVVRGDSAAYFCASSPSGMVLETQYFGPGTRLLVL.

The rearrangement links TRBV19 to TRBJ2-5; 8 nucleotides match TRBD2. V was pared by 4 bases and J by 5 bases, with 9 bases of the junction left unmatched. This CDR3 has 15 residues. Germline-derived CDR1 and CDR2 are LNHDA and SQIVND (reference sequence). CDR3 sequence (DNA): TGTGCCAGTAGTAGGAGCGGGAGCGGTCGGGAGACCCAGTACTTC. Encoded protein: CASSRSGSGRETQYF.

The CDR3 coding sequence is TGCGCCAGCAGCTTCCGGACGGACTCCTACGAGCAGTACTTC. It specifies CASSFRTDSYEQYF. The V call is TRBV5-1, the J call TRBJ2-7; no reliable D call. Between the trimmed V and J ends, which lost 2 bases and 0 bases, there was a span of 9 bases. Germline CDR1 SGHRS, CDR2 YFSETQ. This CDR3 has 14 amino acids.

This clone was detected a few times. The chain couples TRBV21-1 to TRBJ1-5. TRBV21-1 is listed as a pseudogene. The CDR3 is 16 amino acids. The CDR3 reads CASSKVGGIGNQPQHF. Here the CDR3 DNA reads TGTGCCAGCAGCAAAGTGGGGGGGATAGGGAATCAGCCCCAGCATTTT.

The chain carries TRBV2 and TRBJ1-2; D is undetermined. The germline V gene encodes CDR1 SNHLY and CDR2 FYNNEI. The CDR3 has 11 amino acids. V dropped 7 bases and J dropped 6 bases, with 9 bases sitting between them. The CDR3 bases are TGTGCCAGCACGAAAGGAGATGGCTACACCTTC. The encoded protein is CASTKGDGYTF.

V and J are TRBV6-6 and TRBJ1-1; D possibly corresponds to TRBD1 (6 bases). The V end lost 7 bases, the J end lost 4 bases, and 13 bases lay between the germline ends. This CDR3 comprises 13 residues. Per germline, CDR1 MNHNY and CDR2 SVGAGI (reference sequence). The CDR3 DNA is TGTGCCAGCATCCTCGGGGGCAGCACTGAAGCTTTCTTT. Translation gives CASILGGSTEAFF.

The rearrangement joins TRBV15 to TRBJ2-3, with 8 positions matching TRBD2. V gave up 0 bases and J gave up 0 bases; unmatched junction bases: 8. CDR1 LNHNV and CDR2 YYDKDF come from the germline V gene (reference sequence). CDR3 size: 18 residues. The CDR3 DNA is TGTGCCACCAGCAGAGATTGGGCTAGCGGGTTTAGCACAGATACGCAGTATTTT. Its translation: CATSRDWASGFSTDTQYF.

CDR3 protein: CASSLDVPGAYEQYF. CDR3 coding DNA: TGTGCCAGCTCCCTGGACGTCCCGGGAGCCTACGAGCAGTACTTC. This rearrangement joins TRBV18 to TRBJ2-7; D is possibly TRBD2 (6 bases). CDR1 is KGHSH and CDR2 is LQKENI in the germline V gene. The CDR3 length is 15 residues. The V and J ends lost 6 bases and 2 bases respectively, with 17 bases between them.

For the CDR3, the DNA is TGCGCCAGCAGCTCGCGCGCCTACAATGAGCAGTTCTTC. Translated, it gives CASSSRAYNEQFF. This chain links TRBV5-1 with TRBJ2-1; no clear D gene. The ends were cut back, 3 bases at V and 2 bases at J, with 6 bases in the middle. The CDR3 is made up of 13 amino acids. CDR1 SGHRS and CDR2 YFSETQ come from the germline V gene.

This clone was detected once. This rearrangement joins TRBV5-1 to TRBJ2-1; D is ambiguous. Germline-derived CDR1 and CDR2 are SGHRS and YFSETQ. The CDR3 runs to 14 residues. Trimming shortened V by 0 bases and J by 10 bases, and 14 bases separated the two germline ends. The CDR3 region is CASSLAAGPGEQFF. The CDR3 DNA follows: TGCGCCAGCAGCTTGGCCGCAGGCCCTGGAGAGCAGTTCTTC. Filled out from reference TRBV5-1 and TRBJ2-1, the complete variable domain reads KAGVTQTPRYLIKTRGQQVTLSCSPISGHRSVSWYQQTPGQGLQFLFEYFSETQRNKGNFPGRFSGRQFSNSRSEMNVSTLELGDSALYLCASSLAAGPGEQFFGPGTRLTVL.

V usage is TRBV29-1 and J usage is TRBJ1-1; TRBD1 matches at 8 bases. V dropped 4 bases and J dropped 0; count of bases not matched to a gene: 4. Germline V gives CDR1 SQVTM, CDR2 ANQGSEA. This CDR3 has 14 amino acids. Here the CDR3 DNA reads TGCAGCGTTGCAGGACAGGGAATGAACACTGAAGCTTTCTTT. Amino acid sequence: CSVAGQGMNTEAFF.

The gene calls are TRBV7-2 and TRBJ2-1; TRBD2 agrees at 8 bases. Germline assignment: CDR1 SGHTA and CDR2 FQGNSA. The CDR3 is made up of 16 amino acids. The V and J ends lost 6 bases and 1 base, in that order; junction bases with no gene match: 8. The CDR3 reads CASSSSGAGSYNEQFF. CDR3 sequence (DNA): TGTGCCAGCAGTAGTAGCGGGGCGGGGTCCTACAATGAGCAGTTCTTC.